One sample yielded the 5 T cell receptor beta chains listed below, sequenced in a study of read filtering for tumor transcriptome and immune sequencing. From about 400 ng of RNA, a library with molecular barcoded alpha/delta and beta/gamma adaptors was made. TCRdb re-called the reads through MiXCR, storing one row per CDR3 protein. Counted here are 62,000 or so distinct CDR3 sequences, approximately 14% occurring once; the ten biggest clones make up around 43%. The sequenced sample consisted of a population of CD138-negative cells sorted from bone marrow. The receptors were gathered from a donor at least 40 years old with multiple myeloma.

In this sample, this clonotype turned up many times. This chain links TRBV3-1 with TRBJ2-1; D gene unclear. CDR1 and CDR2 from the germline V gene are LGHDT and YNNKEL (reference sequence). The V and J ends lost 2 bases and 2 bases respectively, with 10 bases between them. This CDR3 spans 15 amino acids. The CDR3 nucleotides are TGTGCCAGCAGCCAAAATAGGTTGCCCTACAATGAGCAGTTCTTC. This translates into CASSQNRLPYNEQFF.

This clonotype showed up just a few times. The chain combines TRBV29-1 with TRBJ2-7, with D perhaps TRBD2 (5 bases). This CDR3 contains 11 residues. CDR1 and CDR2 (germline): SQVTM, ANQGSEA. V was pared by 0 bases and J by 5 bases, with 5 bases between. The CDR3 nucleotides are TGCAGCGTTGAAGAGCGGGACGAGCAGTACTTC. This translates into CSVEERDEQYF.

In its sample, this clonotype was seen many times. Written as DNA, the CDR3 is TGCAGTGCTAGAGTAGCCCCTAACAATGAGCAGTTCTTC. Protein: CSARVAPNNEQFF. The chain joins TRBV20-1 to TRBJ2-1; D remains unclear. This CDR3 is 13 amino acids long. Germline lookup yields CDR1 DFQATT and CDR2 SNEGSKA (reference sequence). The V gene lost 1 base and the J gene lost 5 bases, with 9 bases spanning the gap.

This clonotype was seen many times. The chain employs TRBV29-1 and TRBJ2-1; possibly TRBD2 for D (6 bases). The CDR3 runs to 17 residues. Germline assignment: CDR1 SQVTM and CDR2 ANQGSEA. Trimming took off 1 base at V and 5 bases at J, with 21 bases between the two ends. The CDR3 loop reads CSVEGGVSTIRHNEQFF. CDR3 bases: TGCAGCGTTGAAGGGGGGGTTAGTACAATCCGACACAATGAGCAGTTCTTC.

This clonotype was seen many times. The gene calls are TRBV24-1 and TRBJ2-1, with 9 bases aligning to TRBD2. J lost 5 bases, V lost 6 bases, and 1 base had no gene match. The CDR3 has 13 residues. From germline, CDR1 is KGHDR and CDR2 SFDVKD. CDR3 bases: TGTGCCACCAGTCCTAGCGGGAACAATGAGCAGTTCTTC. Translating it yields CATSPSGNNEQFF.